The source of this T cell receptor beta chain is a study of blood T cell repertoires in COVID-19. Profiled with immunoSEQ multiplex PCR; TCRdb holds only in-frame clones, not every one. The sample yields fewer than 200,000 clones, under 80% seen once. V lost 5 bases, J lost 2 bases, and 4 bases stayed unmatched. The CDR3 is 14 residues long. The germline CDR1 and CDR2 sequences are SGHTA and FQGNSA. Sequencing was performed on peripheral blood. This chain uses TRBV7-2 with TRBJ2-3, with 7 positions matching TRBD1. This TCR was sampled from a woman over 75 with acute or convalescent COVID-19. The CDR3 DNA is TGTGCCAGCAGCAAGGGGGCGGTCACAGATACGCAGTATTTT. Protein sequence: CASSKGAVTDTQYF.